This T cell receptor (beta chain) was recovered during a study of T-cell reconstitution after alpha-beta-depleted transplantation in children. General observations from the study: Hyperexpanded clones declined; after one year, newly produced T cells mostly supplied diversity.

The authors prepared the TCRbeta library with unique molecular identifiers. A single record per CDR3 protein comes from TCRdb applying MiXCR to the PCR reads. The sample records over 150,000 distinct CDR3 sequences, 6.6% being singletons. This CDR3 comprises 15 residues. Trimming removed 8 bases from V and 1 base from J; junction bases left unmatched: 10. CDR1 and CDR2 (germline): MNHEY, SMNVEV (reference sequence). This clonotype was recorded a few times. Its antigen is not known. The sample was PBMCs, taken before TCRalphabeta/CD19-depleted stem cell transplant. This receptor was obtained from a boy under 10 years old with acute lymphoblastic leukemia, due to receive a stem cell transplant. The chain links TRBV27 to TRBJ1-1; 7 nucleotides align to TRBD1. As DNA, the CDR3 is TGTGCCAGCTCCAGGGGGTCAGGAAGGAACACTGAAGCTTTCTTT. It specifies CASSRGSGRNTEAFF.